These 12 T cell receptor beta chains originate from one sample sequenced in a study of blood T cells in healthy people across ages. Primers used in a second PCR of roughly 6 to 11 cycles were a sample-barcoded 5' primer and a J-beta primer mix. TCRdb fed the 5' RACE reads into MiXCR, producing one record per CDR3 protein. The sample has around 1,000,000 distinct CDR3 sequences; 30% to 40% are singletons. Material for sequencing was blood. Source of these receptors: a man between 18 and 35 years old in good health.

This chain links TRBV25-1 with TRBJ2-3, with no clear D. Trimming removed 4 bases from V and 4 bases from J, with 9 bases in between. Germline values: CDR1 MGHDK, CDR2 SYGVNS. This CDR3 has 13 residues. The CDR3 sequence: CASSVGTPDTQYF. The CDR3 DNA reads as TGTGCCAGCAGTGTGGGCACCCCAGATACGCAGTATTTT.

There are a few counts of this clonotype. This chain connects TRBV9 to TRBJ2-1; tentatively, D is TRBD2 (6 bases). The length of the CDR3 is 15 residues. V shed 7 bases and J shed 2 bases, with 16 bases lying between them. Germline lookup yields CDR1 SGDLS and CDR2 YYNGEE. The chain's CDR3 is CASSQTSRTYNEQFF. CDR3 bases: TGTGCCAGCTCGCAAACTAGCCGGACCTACAATGAGCAGTTCTTC.

The rearrangement uses TRBV7-9 and TRBJ1-4; TRBD1 might be the D (5 bases). The CDR3 has 16 amino acids. Between the trimmed V and J ends, which lost 1 base and 1 base, there was a span of 10 bases. Germline loops: CDR1 SEHNR, CDR2 FQNEAQ (reference sequence). The CDR3 reads CASSLEFQGTNEKLFF. Here the CDR3 DNA reads TGTGCCAGCAGCTTAGAGTTTCAGGGAACTAATGAAAAACTGTTTTTT.

This CDR3 is CAIGEGAQETQYF. The CDR3 DNA is TGTGCCATTGGTGAGGGGGCCCAAGAGACCCAGTACTTC. The V call is TRBV10-3, the J call TRBJ2-5, with TRBD1 identical over 7 bases. The CDR3 length is 13 residues. V trimming: 9 bases; J trimming: 1 base; junction bases outside the gene matches: 5. From germline, CDR1 is ENHRY and CDR2 SYGVKD.

The chain couples TRBV5-4 to TRBJ2-5, with D tentatively TRBD2 (5 bases). Trimming left V 0 bases short and J 4 bases short, with 13 bases between. Germline assignment: CDR1 SGHNT and CDR2 YYREEE (reference sequence). The CDR3 is 15 residues long. The CDR3 sequence: CASSLVDGVRETQYF. The CDR3 bases are TGTGCCAGCAGCTTGGTAGACGGGGTGAGAGAGACCCAGTACTTC.

V and J are TRBV6-6 and TRBJ2-7; D unclear. V dropped 6 bases and J dropped 5 bases, with 17 bases sitting between them. CDR1 is MNHNY and CDR2 is SVGAGI in the germline V gene (reference sequence). The CDR3 sequence is 14 residues long. The CDR3 nucleotides are TGTGCCAGCAGGTACGATAGGGCCGGCAACGAGCAGTACTTC. This codes for CASRYDRAGNEQYF.

V is TRBV7-9 and J is TRBJ2-1; tentatively, D is TRBD2 (5 bases). The assigned J gene may be wrong: the sequence end matches TRBJ2-7 better. The CDR3 runs 17 residues. Germline V gives CDR1 SEHNR, CDR2 FQNEAQ (reference sequence). The CDR3 sequence: CASSASPPSGSYNEQYF. The CDR3 nucleotides read TGTGCCAGCAGCGCTAGCCCCCCCTCTGGCAGCTACAATGAGCAGTACTTC.

This clonotype came up a few times. DNA for the CDR3: TGTGCCAGCAGCCAATACCTAGCGGGGGGCACGGGGGATACGCAGTATTTT. Residues: CASSQYLAGGTGDTQYF. The chain uses TRBV3-1 and TRBJ2-3, with 11 bases that match TRBD2. Germline V gene sequence: CDR1 LGHDT, CDR2 YNNKEL (reference sequence). This CDR3 is built from 17 residues. J gave up 6 bases and V 2 bases, and 10 bases lay outside the gene matches.

The chain combines TRBV4-2 with TRBJ2-3; 11 positions agree with TRBD2. V lost 3 bases and J lost 11; bases outside the gene matches: 10. The CDR3 spans 15 residues. CDR1 is LGHNA, CDR2 YNFKEQ, per germline. The CDR3 spells CASSQETSGKGEQYF. CDR3 in DNA: TGTGCCAGCAGCCAGGAGACTAGCGGGAAAGGGGAGCAGTATTTT.

The chain has TRBV27 and TRBJ2-1; weak D call: TRBD2 (5 bases). V was cut by 4 bases and J by 0 bases, with 13 bases left in between. CDR1 and CDR2 from the germline V gene are MNHEY and SMNVEV (reference sequence). The CDR3 is 16 residues long. The CDR3 reads CASSSPVGSSYNEQFF. CDR3 nucleotides: TGTGCCAGCAGTTCCCCCGTGGGGAGCTCCTACAATGAGCAGTTCTTC.

This clonotype came up many times. The rearrangement uses TRBV12-3 or TRBV12-4 and TRBJ1-6; D is undetermined. Deletions cut 6 bases from V and 6 bases from J, with 9 bases between. This CDR3 region has 13 residues. For the CDR3, the DNA is TGTGCCAGCAGCCCCGGAGTTAATTCACCCCTCCACTTT. Amino acid sequence: CASSPGVNSPLHF.

The V call is TRBV20-1, the J call TRBJ2-1; 10 bases agree with TRBD1. Trimming took 0 bases from V and 0 from J; bases not matched to a gene: 2. Per the germline V gene, CDR1 is DFQATT and CDR2 is SNEGSKA (reference sequence). The CDR3 is 16 amino acids. The CDR3 spells CSARDRQGASYNEQFF. As DNA, the CDR3 is TGCAGTGCTAGAGACAGACAGGGGGCCTCCTACAATGAGCAGTTCTTC.